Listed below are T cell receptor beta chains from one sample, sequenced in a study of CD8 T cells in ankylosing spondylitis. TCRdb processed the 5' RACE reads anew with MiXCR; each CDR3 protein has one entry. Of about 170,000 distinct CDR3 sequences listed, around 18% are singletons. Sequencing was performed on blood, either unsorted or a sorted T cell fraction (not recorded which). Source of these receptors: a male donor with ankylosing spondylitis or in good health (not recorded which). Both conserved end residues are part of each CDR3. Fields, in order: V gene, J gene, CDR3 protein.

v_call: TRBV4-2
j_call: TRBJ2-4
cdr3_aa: CASSRDSSVNIQYF

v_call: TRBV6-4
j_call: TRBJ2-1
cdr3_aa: CASSDSFSGSSEQFF

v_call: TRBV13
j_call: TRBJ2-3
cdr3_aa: CASTRTRADTQYF

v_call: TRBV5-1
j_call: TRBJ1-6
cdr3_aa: CASSLVVGGSAYNSPLHF

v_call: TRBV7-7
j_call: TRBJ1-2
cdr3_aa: CASPGPYGYTF

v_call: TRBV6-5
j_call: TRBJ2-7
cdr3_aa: CASSYSSRIPSYEQYF

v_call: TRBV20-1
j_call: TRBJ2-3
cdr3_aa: CSARRASGSTDTQYF

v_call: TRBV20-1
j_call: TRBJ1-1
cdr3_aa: CSATGYLGTEAFF

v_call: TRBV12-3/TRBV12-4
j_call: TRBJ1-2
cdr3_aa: CASSLLLAGVGGYTF

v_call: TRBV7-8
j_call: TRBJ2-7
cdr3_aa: CASSLEPRVRDSEQYF

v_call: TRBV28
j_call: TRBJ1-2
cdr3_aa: CASSLLAGENYGYTF

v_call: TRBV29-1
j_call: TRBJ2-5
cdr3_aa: CSVDGVRGTLYQETQYF

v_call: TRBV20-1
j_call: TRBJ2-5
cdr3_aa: CSARDAGTSVETQYF

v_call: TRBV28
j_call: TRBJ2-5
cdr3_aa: CASSPPRTGLQETQYF

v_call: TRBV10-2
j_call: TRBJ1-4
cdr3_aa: CASSESAGTNEKLFF

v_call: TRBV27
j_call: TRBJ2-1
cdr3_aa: CASSLRAGLYNEQFF

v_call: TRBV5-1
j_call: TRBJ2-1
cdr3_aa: CASSLAEGNLGNEQFF

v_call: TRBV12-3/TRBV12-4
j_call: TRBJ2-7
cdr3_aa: CASSLRDSSYEQYF